This record looks at one T cell receptor (beta chain) sequence and its context. Sequencing was performed with immunoSEQ multiplex PCR; in TCRdb, only in-frame clones are kept and a portion is missing. The sample has about 180,000 clones, nearly 90% seen once; the top ten hold about 1.4%. This specimen comes from a study of control samples from healthy donors and cancer patients. Sequenced material: blood. The sequence derives from a woman in her forties or fifties in good health.

The CDR3 here is CASTDRPGLRGEQFF. CDR3 bases: TGTGCCAGCACCGATCGACCGGGACTACGCGGTGAGCAGTTCTTC. The chain recombines TRBV6-5 with TRBJ2-1; 7 positions match TRBD2. The V segment lost 7 bases and the J segment 9 bases; nucleotides outside the gene matches: 15. Per germline, CDR1 MNHEY and CDR2 SVGAGI. This CDR3 contains 15 residues.